The sequence of this T cell receptor beta chain was determined in a study of OX40 agonist ivuxolimab in advanced cancers. On the study more broadly: Ivuxolimab, an antibody that agonizes OX40 (CD134), was administered to the patients.

Assay: immunoSEQ multiplex PCR; the TCRdb copy retains only in-frame clones and omits some. The profile shows more than 60,000 clones, 70% to 80% of them singletons. In germline, CDR1 is SEHNR, CDR2 FQNEAQ (reference sequence). The CDR3 is made up of 14 amino acids. V shed 3 bases, J shed 6 bases, and the junction held 6 bases outside the gene matches. This clonotype was obtained from an adult with an advanced solid tumor such as melanoma, head and neck, liver or kidney cancer. The rearrangement uses TRBV7-9 and TRBJ1-2; 8 bases match TRBD1. The specimen comprised CD4+ or CD8+ T cells sorted from blood, sampled in a trial of the OX40 agonist ivuxolimab. CDR3 nucleotide sequence: TGTGCCAGCAGCTTCAGGGGGCTGCGGGATGGCTACACCTTC. Translated: CASSFRGLRDGYTF.